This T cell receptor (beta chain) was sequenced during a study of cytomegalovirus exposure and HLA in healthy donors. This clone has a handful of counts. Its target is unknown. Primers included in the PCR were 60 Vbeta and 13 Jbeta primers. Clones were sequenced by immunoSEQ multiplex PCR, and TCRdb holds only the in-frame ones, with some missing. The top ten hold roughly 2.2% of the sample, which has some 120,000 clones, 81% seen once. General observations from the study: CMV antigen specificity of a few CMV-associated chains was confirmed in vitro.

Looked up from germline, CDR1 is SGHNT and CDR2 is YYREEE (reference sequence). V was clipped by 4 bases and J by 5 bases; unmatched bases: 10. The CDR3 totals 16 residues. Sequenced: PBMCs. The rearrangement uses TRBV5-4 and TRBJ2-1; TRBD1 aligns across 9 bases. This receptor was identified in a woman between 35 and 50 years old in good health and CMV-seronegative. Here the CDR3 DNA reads TGTGCCAGCAGCCCCCCCGGGACAGGGTACAACAATGAGCAGTTCTTC. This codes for CASSPPGTGYNNEQFF.